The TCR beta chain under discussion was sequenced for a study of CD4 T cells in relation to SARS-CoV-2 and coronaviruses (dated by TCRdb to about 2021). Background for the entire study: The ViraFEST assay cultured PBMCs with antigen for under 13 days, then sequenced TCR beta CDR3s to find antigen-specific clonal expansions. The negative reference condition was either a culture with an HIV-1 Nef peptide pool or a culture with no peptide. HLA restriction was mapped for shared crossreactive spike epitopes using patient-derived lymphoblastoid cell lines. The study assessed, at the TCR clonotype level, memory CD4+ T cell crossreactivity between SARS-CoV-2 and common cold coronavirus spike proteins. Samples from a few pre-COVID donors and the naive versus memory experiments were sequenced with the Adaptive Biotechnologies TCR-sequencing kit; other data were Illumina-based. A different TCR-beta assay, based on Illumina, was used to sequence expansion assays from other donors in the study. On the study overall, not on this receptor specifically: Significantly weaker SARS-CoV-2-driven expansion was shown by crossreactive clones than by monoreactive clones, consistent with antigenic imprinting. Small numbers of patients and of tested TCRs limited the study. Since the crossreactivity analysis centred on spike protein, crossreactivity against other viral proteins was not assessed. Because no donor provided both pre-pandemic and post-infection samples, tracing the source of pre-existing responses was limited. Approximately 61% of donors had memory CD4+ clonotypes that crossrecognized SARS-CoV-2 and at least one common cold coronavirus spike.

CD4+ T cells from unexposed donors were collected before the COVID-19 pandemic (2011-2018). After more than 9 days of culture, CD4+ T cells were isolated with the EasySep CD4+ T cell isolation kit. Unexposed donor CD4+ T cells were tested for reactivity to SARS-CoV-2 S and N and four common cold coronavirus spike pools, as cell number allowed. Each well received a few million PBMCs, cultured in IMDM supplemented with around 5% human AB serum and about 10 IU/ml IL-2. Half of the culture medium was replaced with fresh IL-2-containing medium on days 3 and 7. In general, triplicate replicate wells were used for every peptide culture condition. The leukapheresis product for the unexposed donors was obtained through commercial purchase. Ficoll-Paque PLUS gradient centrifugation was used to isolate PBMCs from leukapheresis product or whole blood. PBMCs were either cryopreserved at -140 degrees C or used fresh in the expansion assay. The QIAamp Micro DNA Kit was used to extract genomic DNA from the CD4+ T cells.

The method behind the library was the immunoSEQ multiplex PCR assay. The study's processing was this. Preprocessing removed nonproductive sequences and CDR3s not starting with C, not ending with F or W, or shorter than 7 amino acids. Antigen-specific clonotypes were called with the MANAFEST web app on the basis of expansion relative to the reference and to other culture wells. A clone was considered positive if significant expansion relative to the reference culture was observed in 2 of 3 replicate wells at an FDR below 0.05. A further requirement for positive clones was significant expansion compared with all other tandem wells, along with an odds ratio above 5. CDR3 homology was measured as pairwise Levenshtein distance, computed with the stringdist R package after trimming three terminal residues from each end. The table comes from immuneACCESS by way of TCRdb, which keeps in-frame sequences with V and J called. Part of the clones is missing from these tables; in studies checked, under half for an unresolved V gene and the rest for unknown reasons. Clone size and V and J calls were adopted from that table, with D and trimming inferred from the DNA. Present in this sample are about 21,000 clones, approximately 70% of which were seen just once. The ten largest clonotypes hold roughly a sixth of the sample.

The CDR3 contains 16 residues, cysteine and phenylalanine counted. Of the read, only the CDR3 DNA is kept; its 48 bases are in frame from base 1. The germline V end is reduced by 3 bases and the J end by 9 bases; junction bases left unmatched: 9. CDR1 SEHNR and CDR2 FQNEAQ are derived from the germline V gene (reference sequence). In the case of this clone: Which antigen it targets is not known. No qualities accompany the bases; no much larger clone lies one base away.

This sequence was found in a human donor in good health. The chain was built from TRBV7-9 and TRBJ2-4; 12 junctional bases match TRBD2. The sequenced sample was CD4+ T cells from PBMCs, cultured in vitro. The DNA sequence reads TGTGCCAGCAGCTTCTCCTCTAGCGGGAGGGCCGGCATTCAGTACTTC. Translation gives CASSFSSSGRAGIQYF.